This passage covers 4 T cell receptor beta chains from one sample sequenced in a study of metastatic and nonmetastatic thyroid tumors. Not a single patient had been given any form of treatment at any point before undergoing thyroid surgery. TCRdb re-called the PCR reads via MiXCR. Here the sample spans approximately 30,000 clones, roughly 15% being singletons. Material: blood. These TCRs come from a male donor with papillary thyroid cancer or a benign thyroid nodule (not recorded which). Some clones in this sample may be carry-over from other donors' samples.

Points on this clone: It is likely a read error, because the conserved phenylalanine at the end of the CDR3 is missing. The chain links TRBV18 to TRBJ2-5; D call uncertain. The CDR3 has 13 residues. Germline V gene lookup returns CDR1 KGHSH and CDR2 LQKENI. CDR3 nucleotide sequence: TGTGCCAGCTCACCAAGGGCCCAACAGACCCAGTACTAC. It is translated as CASSPRAQQTQYY.

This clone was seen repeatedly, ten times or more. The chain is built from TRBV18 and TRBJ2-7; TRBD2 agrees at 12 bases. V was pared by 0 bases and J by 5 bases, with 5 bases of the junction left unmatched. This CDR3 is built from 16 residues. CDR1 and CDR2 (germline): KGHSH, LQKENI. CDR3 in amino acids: CASSPPASGRVDEQYF. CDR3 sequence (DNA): TGTGCCAGCTCACCACCGGCTAGCGGGAGGGTCGACGAGCAGTACTTC.

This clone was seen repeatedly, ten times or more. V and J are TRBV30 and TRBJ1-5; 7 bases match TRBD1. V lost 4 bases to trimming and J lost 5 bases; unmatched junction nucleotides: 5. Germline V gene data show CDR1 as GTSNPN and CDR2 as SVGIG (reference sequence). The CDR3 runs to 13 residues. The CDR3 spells CAWNRGGDQPQHF. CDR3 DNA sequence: TGTGCCTGGAACAGGGGAGGTGATCAGCCCCAGCATTTT. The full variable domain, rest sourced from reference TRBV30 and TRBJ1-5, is SQTIHQWPATLVQPVGSPLSLECTVEGTSNPNLYWYRQAAGRGLQLLFYSVGIGQISSEVPQNLSASRPQDRQFILSSKKLLLSDSGFYLCAWNRGGDQPQHFGDGTRLSIL.

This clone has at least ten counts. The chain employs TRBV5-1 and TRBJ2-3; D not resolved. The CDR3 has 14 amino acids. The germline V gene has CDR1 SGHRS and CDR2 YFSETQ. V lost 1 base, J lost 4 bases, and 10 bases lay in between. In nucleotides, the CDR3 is TGCGCCAGCAGCTTGAGCCAACTCTCAGATACGCAGTATTTT. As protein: CASSLSQLSDTQYF.